This record covers a single TCR beta chain. This specimen comes from a study of blood T cell repertoires in COVID-19. As for the study in general: Collection of acute and convalescent COVID-19 samples took place in the United States, Italy and Spain.

TCRdb's copy holds only in-frame clones and misses some; the assay was immunoSEQ multiplex PCR. The sample lists some 400,000 clones, over 65% occurring once. V lost 4 bases and J lost 7, with 15 bases in between. This CDR3 contains 14 residues. Germline V gene sequence: CDR1 SGHTA, CDR2 FQGNSA. The TCR comes from a human donor with acute or convalescent COVID-19. The donor label of this sample is uncertain. Sequenced sample: peripheral blood. The genes are TRBV7-2 and TRBJ2-3; possibly TRBD2 for D (6 bases). The DNA of the CDR3 is TGTGCCAGCAGCTCCGGTGGGGGGTTTAATACGCAGTATTTT. Its protein is CASSSGGGFNTQYF.